These 14 T cell receptor beta chains originate from one sample sequenced in a study of T cell repertoires in cytomegalovirus infection. In TCRdb, the reads were re-called with MiXCR into one record per CDR3 protein. The profile shows around 310,000 distinct CDR3 sequences, 17% of them singletons. Sequences were obtained from PBMCs. These receptors came from a human donor in good health (CMV status not recorded). Some clones in this sample may be carry-over from other donors' samples.

Only a few counts were recorded for this clonotype. Given a much more abundant clone one base away, this may be a read error. The chain uses TRBV6-2 or TRBV6-3 and TRBJ1-1; weak D call: TRBD1 (5 bases). This CDR3 is built from 14 residues. Trimming removed 2 bases from V and 1 base from J, with 8 bases in between. Germline V CDR1 and CDR2: MNHEY, SVGEGT. The CDR3 spells CASSYAGRNTEAFF. The CDR3 DNA reads TGTGCCAGCAGTTACGCAGGGAGGAACACTGAAGCTTTCTTT.

The table lists this clonotype with a count of one. V is TRBV28 and J is TRBJ1-3, with D possibly being TRBD1 (5 bases). Germline CDR1 reads MDHEN; CDR2 reads SYDVKM. CDR3 size: 16 residues. V dropped 2 bases and J dropped 0 bases, with 11 bases sitting between them. The CDR3 sequence is CASSLTNRHSGNTIYF. The CDR3 DNA reads TGTGCCAGCAGTTTAACCAACAGGCACTCTGGAAACACCATATATTTT. Based on the CDR3 plus reference TRBV28 and TRBJ1-3, the full variable domain is DVKVTQSSRYLVKRTGEKVFLECVQDMDHENMFWYRQDPGLGLRLIYFSYDVKMKEKGDIPEGYSVSREKKERFSLILESASTNQTSMYLCASSLTNRHSGNTIYFGEGSWLTVV.

In its sample, this clonotype was seen a few times. The chain is built from TRBV9 and TRBJ1-4; TRBD1 matches at 10 bases. CDR1 and CDR2 from the germline V gene are SGDLS and YYNGEE. Losses at the gene ends were 5 bases for V and 7 bases for J; bases not matched to a gene: 11. The CDR3 length is 16 residues. CDR3 nucleotides: TGTGCCAGCAGTCGACAGGGGGCTTTGGGTAGTGAAAAACTGTTTTTT. This translates into CASSRQGALGSEKLFF.

This clonotype was recorded at least ten times. The chain has TRBV10-3 and TRBJ1-5; D gene unclear. Germline loops: CDR1 ENHRY, CDR2 SYGVKD. Trimming left V 0 bases short and J 6 bases short, with 9 bases between. This CDR3 contains 14 residues. CDR3 sequence (DNA): TGTGCCATCAGTGAGTCATCAAGGGCTCAGCCCCAGCATTTT. This codes for CAISESSRAQPQHF.

A few counts support this clonotype. The chain links TRBV28 to TRBJ1-1; the D is unclear. V was cut by 3 bases and J by 2 bases, with 7 bases left in between. Germline CDR1 is MDHEN and CDR2 is SYDVKM. The CDR3 has 13 residues. This CDR3 is CASSFALNTEAFF. CDR3 DNA: TGTGCCAGCAGTTTCGCCTTAAACACTGAAGCTTTCTTT. Full variable domain (rest looked up from reference TRBV28 and TRBJ1-1): DVKVTQSSRYLVKRTGEKVFLECVQDMDHENMFWYRQDPGLGLRLIYFSYDVKMKEKGDIPEGYSVSREKKERFSLILESASTNQTSMYLCASSFALNTEAFFGQGTRLTVV.

The chain has TRBV4-1 and TRBJ2-5; D is unresolved. This CDR3 is 15 amino acids long. V was clipped by 1 base and J by 0 bases, with 9 bases between them. Looked up from germline, CDR1 is MGHRA and CDR2 is YSYEKL. The CDR3 loop reads CASSQAQSYQETQYF. The CDR3 region has the DNA TGCGCCAGCAGCCAAGCGCAGTCGTACCAAGAGACCCAGTACTTC.

This clonotype was found a few times. The chain has TRBV12-3 or TRBV12-4 and TRBJ1-6; D uncertain. V was shortened by 2 bases and J by 9 bases, with 5 bases between the two germline ends. There are 12 residues in the CDR3. CDR3 amino acids: CASSLWPSPLHF. CDR3 sequence (DNA): TGTGCCAGCAGTTTATGGCCTTCACCCCTCCACTTT.

The rearrangement joins TRBV24-1 to TRBJ2-1; 7 nucleotides align to TRBD2. The CDR3 spans 12 residues. Germline-derived CDR1 and CDR2 are KGHDR and SFDVKD. J lost 4 bases, V lost 7 bases, and 0 bases had no gene match. The CDR3 DNA reads TGTGCCACCAGCGGGGGGTACAATGAGCAGTTCTTC. It specifies CATSGGYNEQFF.

This clonotype was counted a few times. The V call is TRBV19, the J call TRBJ2-7; tentatively, D is TRBD1 or TRBD2 (7 bases each). CDR1 and CDR2 from the germline V gene are LNHDA and SQIVND (reference sequence). Trimming removed 5 bases from V and 2 bases from J, with 25 bases in between. The CDR3 length is 18 residues. The CDR3 sequence: CASSPPRQGPAGPYEQYF. The CDR3 bases are TGTGCCAGTAGTCCCCCGAGACAGGGACCAGCGGGGCCCTACGAGCAGTACTTC.

In its sample, this clonotype was seen many times. V usage is TRBV10-3 and J usage is TRBJ2-3, with 10 bases that match TRBD1. Unmatched junction bases numbered 1, after V lost 4 bases and J lost 6 bases. The CDR3 is made up of 13 amino acids. The germline CDR1 and CDR2 sequences are ENHRY and SYGVKD. Here the CDR3 DNA reads TGTGCCATCAGTGGGGACAGGGGTGATACGCAGTATTTT. The encoded protein is CAISGDRGDTQYF.

This clonotype appeared a few times. This sequence joins TRBV7-9 and TRBJ1-3; no definite D call. Trimming took 1 base from V and 3 from J, leaving 28 bases between them. Germline-derived CDR1 and CDR2 are SEHNR and FQNEAQ (reference sequence). CDR3 length: 21 amino acids. CDR3 nucleotide sequence: TGTGCCAGCAGCTTAGACCGATGGTTCTCTAAAACACCGGAGGATGGAAACACCATATATTTT. Protein: CASSLDRWFSKTPEDGNTIYF.

The table lists this clonotype with a few counts. The chain combines TRBV28 with TRBJ1-2; 7 bases agree with TRBD1. The germline V gene encodes CDR1 MDHEN and CDR2 SYDVKM. The CDR3 loop spans 14 amino acids. Germline trimming cut 4 bases from V and 6 bases from J; bases unmatched to any gene: 8. Here the CDR3 reads CASSSPTTGNGYTF. In DNA form, the CDR3 reads TGTGCCAGCAGTTCTCCGACGACAGGGAATGGCTACACCTTC.

This clonotype was counted a few times. This chain joins TRBV29-1 and TRBJ2-2; TRBD1 aligns across 8 bases. The CDR3 totals 13 residues. The V and J ends lost 7 bases and 6 bases, in that order; junction bases with no gene match: 7. Germline V CDR1 and CDR2: SQVTM, ANQGSEA. The CDR3 loop reads CSGGTGEAGELFF. CDR3 DNA sequence: TGCAGCGGCGGGACAGGAGAGGCCGGGGAGCTGTTTTTT.

This clonotype has a handful of counts. This chain joins TRBV5-1 and TRBJ2-2; the D is unclear. Trimming cost V 0 bases and J 5 bases, with 11 bases left between them. The germline CDR1 and CDR2 sequences are SGHRS and YFSETQ. The CDR3 is 15 residues long. CDR3 nucleotides: TGCGCCAGCAGCTTGGCGGCAGGTCCTACCGGGGAGCTGTTTTTT. It encodes CASSLAAGPTGELFF. Full variable domain (rest looked up from reference TRBV5-1 and TRBJ2-2): KAGVTQTPRYLIKTRGQQVTLSCSPISGHRSVSWYQQTPGQGLQFLFEYFSETQRNKGNFPGRFSGRQFSNSRSEMNVSTLELGDSALYLCASSLAAGPTGELFFGEGSRLTVL.